This T cell receptor (beta chain) is drawn from a study of blood T cell repertoires in COVID-19. The wider study: PBMCs, B-cell-depleted T cells, or T cells were the source of the cDNA or gDNA that made up the material.

CDR3 size: 13 residues. Germline V lookup: CDR1 SGHRS, CDR2 YFSETQ. Between the trimmed V and J ends, which lost 4 bases and 7 bases, there was a span of 14 bases. Generated by immunoSEQ multiplex PCR, the TCRdb table keeps only in-frame clones and is missing some. The sample yields approximately 180,000 clones, approximately 81% seen once. The chain has TRBV5-1 and TRBJ1-2; D not resolved. The sequenced sample was peripheral blood. The source of this sequence is a person between 65 and 80 years old with COVID-19, enrolled during active disease. The CDR3 spells CASSPELRGGYTF. The CDR3 DNA reads TGCGCCAGCAGCCCCGAGCTCCGGGGTGGCTACACCTTC. The full variable domain, rest sourced from reference TRBV5-1 and TRBJ1-2, is KAGVTQTPRYLIKTRGQQVTLSCSPISGHRSVSWYQQTPGQGLQFLFEYFSETQRNKGNFPGRFSGRQFSNSRSEMNVSTLELGDSALYLCASSPELRGGYTFGSGTRLTVV.